This T cell receptor beta chain was sequenced for a study of blood T cell repertoires in COVID-19. The authors' processing: Nucleated cell number was recorded as an estimate derived from reference gene primer amplification. Sequencing was performed with immunoSEQ multiplex PCR; in TCRdb, only in-frame clones are kept and a portion is missing. V and J calls and clone size are given by that table; D and trimming were obtained from the DNA. The table records fewer than 250,000 clones, roughly 85% of them present only once. Membership in each cohort depended on participant-reported clinical history. Germline CDR1 KGHDR, CDR2 SFDVKD. The CDR3 runs 17 residues. Germline trimming cut 0 bases from V and 4 bases from J; bases unmatched to any gene: 6.

Sequenced sample: PBMCs or T cells enriched from blood (not recorded which). The genes are TRBV24-1 and TRBJ2-1, with 9 bases fitting TRBD2. This clonotype originated in a woman aged 50 to 60 with acute COVID-19. The CDR3 nucleotides read TGTGCCACCAGTGATTTGCTCGGACTAGCGCAGTACAATGAGCAGTTCTTC. This codes for CATSDLLGLAQYNEQFF.